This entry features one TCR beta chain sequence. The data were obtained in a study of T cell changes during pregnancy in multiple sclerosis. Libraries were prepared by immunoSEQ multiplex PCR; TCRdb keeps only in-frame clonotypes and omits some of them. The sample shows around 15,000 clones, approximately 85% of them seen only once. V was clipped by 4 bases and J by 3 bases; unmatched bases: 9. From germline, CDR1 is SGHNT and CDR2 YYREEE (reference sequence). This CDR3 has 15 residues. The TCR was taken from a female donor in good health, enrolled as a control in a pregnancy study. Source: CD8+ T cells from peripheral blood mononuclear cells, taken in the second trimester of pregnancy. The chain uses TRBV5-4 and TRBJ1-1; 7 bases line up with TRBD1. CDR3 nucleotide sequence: TGTGCCAGCAGCCCAAATACAGGGGTGGACACTGAAGCTTTCTTT. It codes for CASSPNTGVDTEAFF.